This TCR beta chain derives from a study of cytomegalovirus exposure and HLA in healthy donors. Broader study findings: Near-uniform donor sequencing depth was presumed by presence/absence analyses. Testing in vitro showed a few CMV-associated chains specific for CMV antigens.

Use of 60 Vbeta and 13 Jbeta primers characterized the PCR. The assay was immunoSEQ multiplex PCR, and TCRdb's table has in-frame clones only and misses some. The sample contains some 200,000 clones, 75% to 90% of which appear only once. Germline CDR1 and CDR2: SGHNT and YYREEE (reference sequence). The CDR3 length is 14 residues. Deletions cut 0 bases from V and 3 bases from J, with 4 bases between. This clone was recorded a few times. The antigen is unknown. The chain couples TRBV5-4 to TRBJ2-6; D remains unclear. Specimen: PBMCs. The clonotype originates from a man aged 35 to 55 in good health and CMV-seropositive. CDR3: CASSLGYGANVLTF. As DNA, the CDR3 is TGTGCCAGCAGCTTGGGTTATGGGGCCAACGTCCTGACTTTC.